This T cell receptor beta chain was sequenced in a study of cytotoxic CD8 clonotypes in ibrutinib-treated CLL (TCRdb year 2021). The study in broad terms: In this cohort, approximately 15 patients were treatment-naive and approximately ten were relapsed/refractory, while about 17 had unmutated IGHV. Partial responses were observed in about 24 patients and complete responses in 2; after a median follow-up of about 69 months, remission was maintained in approximately 14 patients and progression was observed in 12. Response samples were taken after a median of approximately a year on treatment, ranging from roughly 6 to 36 months. On average, each sample yielded about 250,000 productive templates and around 98,000 productive rearrangements. Of the 70 to 90 people in the trial, some 28 had longitudinal samples available. Cryopreserved peripheral blood mononuclear cells were obtained prior to treatment, at the time of response, and at either disease progression or sustained remission. Every sample from remission and from progressive disease was obtained while the patients were still on ibrutinib.

On a MiSeq, deep resolution sequencing aimed for a depth between 1 in 1 million and 1 in 200,000 T cells, with each clonotype covered about 9.9x on average. The immunoSEQ hsTCRB Kit was used to generate the TCR beta libraries. As for the authors' bioinformatics: ImmunoSEQ Data Assistant and ImmunoSEQ Analyzer were used for data analysis, and V, D and J genes were assigned according to IMGT definitions. Clonality, which ranges from 0 to 1, was calculated by subtracting the normalized Shannon entropy of productive rearrangement frequencies from one. Public clonotype analysis was restricted to overrepresented clonotypes comprising at least 0.05% of each patient's repertoire. About a dozen age-matched healthy donor repertoires from immuneACCESS served as clonality controls. TCRdb provides this immuneACCESS table in a form limited to in-frame rearrangements. Some clones are lacking; in checked studies, under half of them reflect an unresolved V gene, and why the rest are absent is not known. V and J calls and clone size follow that table, whereas D and trimming were derived from the DNA. For this sample the table gives 250,000 to 350,000 clones, of which 76% were detected only once. Jointly, the top ten make up 5.6% of the sample.

V is reduced by 0 bases and J by 6 bases, leaving a spacing of 7 bases between them. The germline V gene (reference sequence) yields SGHNT for CDR1 and YYREEE for CDR2. The CDR3 contains 13 residues, cysteine and phenylalanine counted. CDR3 DNA only is kept here, 39 bases in frame from base 1. The time point label of this sample denotes: progressive disease on ibrutinib. Around 2 micrograms of genomic DNA were extracted from cryopreserved PBMCs for TCR beta library preparation. Longitudinal blood samples from CLL patients receiving ibrutinib monotherapy were subjected to high-throughput TCR beta sequencing. The patients took part in an open-label, single-center phase 2 trial of ibrutinib monotherapy. Details on this clone: Its antigen specificity is not known. Base-call qualities are not available, and no considerably larger clone is one nucleotide away.

Broad study findings and their caveats: At baseline, clonality was higher than in age-matched healthy donors and showed a strong correlation with circulating CD8+ T-cell counts. Sampling times were not matched between patients in sustained remission and patients whose disease was progressing, and lymph node repertoires were not examined. Public clonotypes were rare and either shrank or stayed stable during treatment, and the rise in clonality at ibrutinib response reflected expansion of private clonotypes. An increase in clonality was observed at ibrutinib response, with clonality remaining stable during sustained remission and falling back toward baseline at progression.

This specimen consisted of PBMCs, obtained at disease progression, from a patient treated with ibrutinib. Here the chain combines TRBV5-4 and TRBJ1-3; the D gene lacks a confident call. The sequence came from a human donor with chronic lymphocytic leukemia. The bases read TGTGCCAGCAGCTTGGGGGCGGCAAACACCATATATTTT. Translated, this is CASSLGAANTIYF.